The rows below give T cell receptor beta chains drawn from one sample of a study of identical twins. TCRdb processed the 5' RACE reads anew with MiXCR; each CDR3 protein has one entry. The table records roughly 470,000 distinct CDR3 sequences, 13% to 15% of them present only once. The same sample was also used in a study of yellow fever vaccine responses in identical twins.

Sequencing input: CD4+ T cells sorted from blood. All receptors derive from a woman aged 18-29 years in good health. The CDR3 runs from the conserved cysteine through the conserved F or W. Each record gives: CDR3 protein, CDR3 DNA, clone size, J gene, D gene, V gene. The D gene is left open where the match is weak. Size values are once, few and many counts, or a class for expanded clones, and some rows have none.

CANEGVYEQYF	TGTGCCAACGAGGGGGTCTACGAGCAGTACTTC	.	TRBJ2-7	.	TRBV10-3
CASRSTGVYNEQFF	TGTGCCAGCAGGTCAACAGGGGTCTACAATGAGCAGTTCTTC	few	TRBJ2-1	TRBD1	TRBV5-5
CSARWGGAEETQYF	TGCAGTGCTCGCTGGGGGGGGGCGGAAGAGACCCAGTACTTC	.	TRBJ2-5	.	TRBV20-1
CSARDLSGGVEQFF	TGCAGTGCTAGAGATCTGAGCGGGGGGGTTGAGCAGTTCTTC	.	TRBJ2-1	TRBD2	TRBV20-1
CASSLARASAQTTRSYNEQFF	TGCGCCAGCAGCTTGGCTCGGGCTAGCGCCCAGACCACGCGCTCCTACAATGAGCAGTTCTTC	.	TRBJ2-1	.	TRBV5-1
CASSVSQAGGFNEQFF	TGTGCCAGCAGTGTTTCGCAGGCGGGGGGTTTTAATGAGCAGTTCTTC	few	TRBJ2-1	TRBD2	TRBV6-1
CASKTPGTGNTGELFF	TGTGCCAGCAAAACCCCCGGGACAGGGAACACCGGGGAGCTGTTTTTT	.	TRBJ2-2	TRBD1	TRBV28
CASSPPRVGNTGELFF	TGTGCCAGCAGCCCACCCCGGGTCGGGAACACCGGGGAGCTGTTTTTT	many	TRBJ2-2	.	TRBV11-2
CSATGDSYEQYF	TGCAGTGCTACAGGGGACAGCTACGAGCAGTACTTC	.	TRBJ2-7	TRBD1	TRBV20-1
CASSFSDLTDTQYF	TGTGCCAGCAGCTTTTCTGACCTCACAGATACGCAGTATTTT	few	TRBJ2-3	.	TRBV7-6
CSVGSDTEAFF	TGCAGCGTTGGAAGTGACACTGAAGCTTTCTTT	few	TRBJ1-1	.	TRBV29-1
CASSFSSMGDTYYEQYF	TGTGCCAGCAGTTTTTCTTCAATGGGGGACACCTACTACGAGCAGTACTTC	.	TRBJ2-7	.	TRBV27
CASSRAPKETQYF	TGTGCCAGCAGCCGAGCCCCCAAAGAGACCCAGTACTTC	.	TRBJ2-5	.	TRBV6-1
CSARDAGTPAYEQYF	TGCAGTGCTAGAGACGCCGGGACGCCAGCCTACGAGCAGTACTTC	few	TRBJ2-7	.	TRBV20-1
CASSGTSGRPLGNEQFF	TGTGCCAGCAGTGGGACTAGCGGGAGGCCGTTGGGGAATGAGCAGTTCTTC	few	TRBJ2-1	TRBD2	TRBV6-2/TRBV6-3
CASSQDSRDDTEAFF	TGCGCCAGCAGCCAAGATAGCAGGGATGACACTGAAGCTTTCTTT	few	TRBJ1-1	.	TRBV4-3
CASSFKQETQYF	TGTGCCAGCAGTTTTAAGCAAGAGACCCAGTACTTC	few	TRBJ2-5	.	TRBV25-1
CASSLVGTGAYEQYF	TGTGCCAGCAGCTTAGTAGGGACAGGGGCCTACGAGCAGTACTTC	.	TRBJ2-7	TRBD1	TRBV7-9
CSVGAGGAEQYF	TGCAGCGTTGGGGCAGGGGGCGCCGAGCAGTACTTC	once	TRBJ2-7	TRBD1	TRBV29-1
CATGISAPQYF	TGTGCCACGGGAATTTCAGCCCCGCAGTATTTT	.	TRBJ2-3	.	TRBV24-1
CSASPVQFLETQYF	TGCAGTGCTAGTCCCGTCCAGTTCTTAGAGACCCAGTACTTC	.	TRBJ2-5	.	TRBV20-1
CASSTQGGRPEAFF	TGTGCCAGCAGCACCCAAGGGGGAAGGCCTGAAGCTTTCTTT	.	TRBJ1-1	.	TRBV7-2
CASSWRGNEQFF	TGTGCCAGCAGTTGGAGGGGCAATGAGCAGTTCTTC	many	TRBJ2-1	.	TRBV6-5
CATSRDYPGELFF	TGTGCCACCAGCAGAGATTATCCCGGGGAGCTGTTTTTT	many	TRBJ2-2	.	TRBV15
CAWGRRNTGELFF	TGTGCCTGGGGGAGGCGGAACACCGGGGAGCTGTTTTTT	few	TRBJ2-2	.	TRBV30
CASSKAVGDRRSTDTQYF	TGTGCCAGCAGCAAAGCAGTTGGGGACAGGAGGAGCACAGATACGCAGTATTTT	many	TRBJ2-3	.	TRBV21-1